This TCR beta chain was captured by sequencing in a study of T cell repertoires in cytomegalovirus infection. Each CDR3 protein gets one entry after TCRdb re-called the reads with MiXCR. The top ten clones hold about 46% of a sample with about 570,000 distinct CDR3 sequences, approximately 40% of them seen once. This clonotype appeared a few times. Its specificity is not known. Germline assignment: CDR1 SEHNR and CDR2 FQNEAQ (reference sequence). CDR3 length equals 16 residues. Trimming left V 4 bases short and J 4 bases short, with 19 bases between. Overall study findings and caveats: Of the TCR beta families, the public ones yielded a cumulative frequency that identified carriers of CMV plus the relevant HLA.

This sequence joins TRBV7-9 and TRBJ1-1, with D hard to call. The clonotype comes from a human donor in good health (CMV status not recorded). Some clones in this sample may be carry-over from other donors' samples. This specimen was cultured PBMCs, taken from culture after CMV antigen stimulation. Here the CDR3 reads CASSSLGWQASTEAFF. Written as DNA, the CDR3 is TGTGCCAGCAGCTCCCTTGGATGGCAGGCCAGCACTGAAGCTTTCTTT.